This TCR beta chain is drawn from a study of blood T cell repertoires in COVID-19. About the research overall: There were acute and convalescent COVID-19 samples, and they came from the United States, Italy and Spain. PBMCs, B-cell-depleted T cells, or T cells were the source of the cDNA or gDNA that made up the material.

The V segment lost 0 bases and the J segment 8 bases; nucleotides outside the gene matches: 8. Germline V CDR1 and CDR2: SGHRS, YFSETQ. This CDR3 is 16 amino acids long. Authors' data handling: Nucleated cell counts were estimated from reference gene primer amplification. Clones were sequenced by immunoSEQ multiplex PCR, and TCRdb holds only the in-frame ones, with some missing. V and J calls and clone size come straight from that table; D and trimming were deduced from the DNA. The repertoire has 150,000 to 200,000 clones, about 92% of them found once; the top ten carry roughly 2%. There are a few counts of this clone.

The sequencing input was peripheral blood. J is TRBJ1-4 and V is TRBV5-1; 9 bases line up with TRBD1. The origin of this receptor is a woman aged 55-75 years with COVID-19, enrolled during active disease. In nucleotides, the CDR3 is TGCGCCAGCAGCTTGGGCGAGTACAGGGGGCACGAAAAACTGTTTTTT. Its protein is CASSLGEYRGHEKLFF. The entire variable domain, with the rest obtained from reference TRBV5-1 and TRBJ1-4, is as follows: KAGVTQTPRYLIKTRGQQVTLSCSPISGHRSVSWYQQTPGQGLQFLFEYFSETQRNKGNFPGRFSGRQFSNSRSEMNVSTLELGDSALYLCASSLGEYRGHEKLFFGSGTQLSVL.